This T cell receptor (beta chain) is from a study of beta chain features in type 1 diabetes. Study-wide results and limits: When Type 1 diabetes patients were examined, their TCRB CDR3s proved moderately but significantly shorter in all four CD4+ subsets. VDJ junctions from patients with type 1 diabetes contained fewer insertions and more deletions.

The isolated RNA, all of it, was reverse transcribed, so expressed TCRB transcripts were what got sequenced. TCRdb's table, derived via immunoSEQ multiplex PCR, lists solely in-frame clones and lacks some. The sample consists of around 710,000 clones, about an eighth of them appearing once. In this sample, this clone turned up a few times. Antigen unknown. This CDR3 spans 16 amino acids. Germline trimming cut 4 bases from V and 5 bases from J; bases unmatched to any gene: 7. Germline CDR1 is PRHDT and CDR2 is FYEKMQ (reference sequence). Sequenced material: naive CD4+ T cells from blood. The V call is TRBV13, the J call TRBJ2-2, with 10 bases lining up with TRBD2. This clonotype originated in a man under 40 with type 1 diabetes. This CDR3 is CASSSWTSGRTGELFF. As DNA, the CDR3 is TGTGCCAGCAGCTCCTGGACTAGCGGACGAACCGGGGAGCTGTTTTTT.